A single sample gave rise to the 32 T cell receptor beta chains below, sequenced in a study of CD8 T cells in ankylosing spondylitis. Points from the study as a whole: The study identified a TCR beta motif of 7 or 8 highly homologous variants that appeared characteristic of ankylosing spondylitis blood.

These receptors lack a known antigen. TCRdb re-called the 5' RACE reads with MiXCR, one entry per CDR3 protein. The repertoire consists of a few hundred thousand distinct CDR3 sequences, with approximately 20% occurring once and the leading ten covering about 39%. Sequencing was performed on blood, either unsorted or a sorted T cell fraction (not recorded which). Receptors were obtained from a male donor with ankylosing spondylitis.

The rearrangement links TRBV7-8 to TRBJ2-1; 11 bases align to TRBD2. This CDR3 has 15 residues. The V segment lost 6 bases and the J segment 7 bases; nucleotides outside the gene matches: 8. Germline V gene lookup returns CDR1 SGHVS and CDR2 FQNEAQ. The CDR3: CASRTGTSGGNEQFF. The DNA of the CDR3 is TGTGCCAGCAGGACCGGGACTAGCGGCGGTAATGAGCAGTTCTTC.

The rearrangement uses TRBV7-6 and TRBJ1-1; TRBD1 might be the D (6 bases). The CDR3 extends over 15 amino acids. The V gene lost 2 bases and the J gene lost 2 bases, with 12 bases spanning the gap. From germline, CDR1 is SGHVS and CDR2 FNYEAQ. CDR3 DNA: TGTGCCAGCAGCTTACTGCGGGACACCAACACTGAAGCTTTCTTT. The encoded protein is CASSLLRDTNTEAFF.

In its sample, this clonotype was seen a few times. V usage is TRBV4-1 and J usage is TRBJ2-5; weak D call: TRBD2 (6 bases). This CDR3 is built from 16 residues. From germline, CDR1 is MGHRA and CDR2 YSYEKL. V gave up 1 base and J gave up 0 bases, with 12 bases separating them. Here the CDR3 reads CASSQAWGLNQETQYF. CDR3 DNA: TGCGCCAGCAGCCAAGCGTGGGGACTTAACCAAGAGACCCAGTACTTC.

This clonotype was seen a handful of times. CDR3 in amino acids: CASSFPGRSPLHF. The CDR3 DNA is TGTGCCAGCAGTTTCCCAGGACGTTCACCCCTCCACTTT. V and J are TRBV6-2 or TRBV6-3 and TRBJ1-6; D remains unclear. In germline, CDR1 is MNHEY, CDR2 SVGEGT. The CDR3 is 13 amino acids. Trimming pared 4 bases from V and 9 bases from J, leaving 10 bases between.

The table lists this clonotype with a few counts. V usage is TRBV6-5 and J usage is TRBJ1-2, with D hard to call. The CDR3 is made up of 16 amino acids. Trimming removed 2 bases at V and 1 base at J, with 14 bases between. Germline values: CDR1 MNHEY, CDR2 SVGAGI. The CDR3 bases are TGTGCCAGCAGTTACGCCACCCCGGAGTATAACTATGGCTACACCTTC. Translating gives CASSYATPEYNYGYTF.

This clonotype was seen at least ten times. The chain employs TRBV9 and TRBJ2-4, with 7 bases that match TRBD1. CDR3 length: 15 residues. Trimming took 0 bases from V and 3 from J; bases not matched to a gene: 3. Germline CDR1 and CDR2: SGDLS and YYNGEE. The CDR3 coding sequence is TGTGCCAGCAGCGTAGCGTGGGACAGCAAAAACATTCAGTACTTC. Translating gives CASSVAWDSKNIQYF.

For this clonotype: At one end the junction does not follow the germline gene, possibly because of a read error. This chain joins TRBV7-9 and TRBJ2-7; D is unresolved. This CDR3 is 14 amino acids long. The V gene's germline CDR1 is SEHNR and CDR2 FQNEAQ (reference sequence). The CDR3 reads CVSSLAPPAYEQYF. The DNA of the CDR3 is TGTGTCAGCAGCTTAGCCCCCCCCGCCTACGAGCAGTACTTC. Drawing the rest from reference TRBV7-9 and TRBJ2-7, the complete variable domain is DTGVSQNPRHKITKRGQNVTFRCDPISEHNRLYWYRQTLGQGPEFLTYFQNEAQLEKSRLLSDRFSAERPKGSFSTLEIQRTEQGDSAMYLCVSSLAPPAYEQYFGPGTRLTVT.

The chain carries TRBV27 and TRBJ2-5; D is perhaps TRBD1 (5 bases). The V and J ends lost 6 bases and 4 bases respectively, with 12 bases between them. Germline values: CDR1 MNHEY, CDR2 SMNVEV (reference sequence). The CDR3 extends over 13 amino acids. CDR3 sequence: CASSIDTGETQYF. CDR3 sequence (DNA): TGTGCCAGCAGCATCGACACAGGAGAGACCCAGTACTTC.

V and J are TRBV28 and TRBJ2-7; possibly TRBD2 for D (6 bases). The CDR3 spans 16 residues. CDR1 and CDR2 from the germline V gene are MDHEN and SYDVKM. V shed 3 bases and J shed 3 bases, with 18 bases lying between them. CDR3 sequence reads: CASSFPPGGNYYEQYF. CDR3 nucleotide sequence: TGTGCCAGCAGTTTCCCCCCCGGGGGTAATTACTACGAGCAGTACTTC.

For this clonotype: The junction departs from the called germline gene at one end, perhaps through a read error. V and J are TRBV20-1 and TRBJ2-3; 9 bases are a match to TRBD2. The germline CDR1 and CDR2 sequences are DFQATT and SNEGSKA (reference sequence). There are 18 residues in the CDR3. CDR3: CCAAKGGVSGSFSDTQYF. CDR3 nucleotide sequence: TGCTGTGCTGCTAAGGGGGGCGTTAGCGGGAGTTTTTCTGATACGCAGTATTTT.

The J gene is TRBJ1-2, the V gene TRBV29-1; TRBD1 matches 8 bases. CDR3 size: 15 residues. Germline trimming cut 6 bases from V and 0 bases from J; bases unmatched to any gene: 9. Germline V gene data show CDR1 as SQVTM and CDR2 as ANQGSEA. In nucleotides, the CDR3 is TGCAGCGTCACCCTCCGGGACAGGTCTAACTATGGCTACACCTTC. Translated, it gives CSVTLRDRSNYGYTF.

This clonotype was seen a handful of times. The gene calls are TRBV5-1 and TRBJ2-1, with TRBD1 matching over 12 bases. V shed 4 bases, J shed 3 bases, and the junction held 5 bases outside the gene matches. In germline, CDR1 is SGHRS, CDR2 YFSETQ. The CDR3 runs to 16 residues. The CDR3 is CASSRGQGADYNEQFF. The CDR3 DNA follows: TGCGCCAGCAGCAGGGGACAGGGGGCCGACTACAATGAGCAGTTCTTC.

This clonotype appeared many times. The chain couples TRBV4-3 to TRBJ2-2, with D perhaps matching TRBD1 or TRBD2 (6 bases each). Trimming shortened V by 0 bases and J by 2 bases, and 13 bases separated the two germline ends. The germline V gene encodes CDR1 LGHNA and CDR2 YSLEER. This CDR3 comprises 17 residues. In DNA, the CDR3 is TGCGCCAGCAGCCAAGATCGGGGGCAGAGTAACACCGGGGAGCTGTTTTTT. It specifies CASSQDRGQSNTGELFF.

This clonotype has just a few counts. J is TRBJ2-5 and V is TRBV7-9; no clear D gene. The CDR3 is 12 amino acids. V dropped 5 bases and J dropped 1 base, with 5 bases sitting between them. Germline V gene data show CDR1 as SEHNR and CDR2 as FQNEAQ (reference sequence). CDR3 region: CASSPFQETQYF. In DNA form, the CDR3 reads TGTGCCAGCAGCCCCTTCCAAGAGACCCAGTACTTC.

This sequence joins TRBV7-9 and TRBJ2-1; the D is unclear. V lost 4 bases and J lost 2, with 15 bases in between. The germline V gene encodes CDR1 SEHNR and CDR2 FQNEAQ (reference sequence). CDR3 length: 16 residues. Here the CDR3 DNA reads TGTGCCAGCAGCTCCGACCTGGGCGCAACCTACAATGAGCAGTTCTTC. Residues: CASSSDLGATYNEQFF.

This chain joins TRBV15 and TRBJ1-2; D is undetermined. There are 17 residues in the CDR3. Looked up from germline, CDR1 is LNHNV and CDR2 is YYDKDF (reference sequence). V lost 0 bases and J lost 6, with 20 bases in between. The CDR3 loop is CATSRDRGPLLRNGYTF. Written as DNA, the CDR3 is TGTGCCACCAGCAGAGATCGAGGGCCCCTTTTGAGGAATGGCTACACCTTC.

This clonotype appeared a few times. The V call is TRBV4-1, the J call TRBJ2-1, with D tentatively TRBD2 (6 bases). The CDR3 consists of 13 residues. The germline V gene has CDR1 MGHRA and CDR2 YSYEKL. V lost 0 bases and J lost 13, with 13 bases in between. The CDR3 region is CASSQDGEEDQFF. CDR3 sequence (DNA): TGCGCCAGCAGCCAAGATGGGGAGGAGGACCAGTTCTTC.

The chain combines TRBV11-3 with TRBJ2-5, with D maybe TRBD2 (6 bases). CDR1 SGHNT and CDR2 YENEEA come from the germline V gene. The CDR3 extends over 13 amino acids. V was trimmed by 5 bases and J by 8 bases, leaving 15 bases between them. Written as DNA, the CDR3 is TGTGCCAGCAGCCCCCGGGACTCCACTACCCAGTACTTC. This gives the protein CASSPRDSTTQYF.

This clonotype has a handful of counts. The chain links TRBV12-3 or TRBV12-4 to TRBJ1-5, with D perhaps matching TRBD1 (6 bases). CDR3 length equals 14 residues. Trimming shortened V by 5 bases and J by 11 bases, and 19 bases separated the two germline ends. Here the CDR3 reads CASSLRDTLGAQHF. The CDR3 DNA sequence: TGTGCCAGCAGTCTCCGGGACACGCTCGGGGCCCAGCATTTT.

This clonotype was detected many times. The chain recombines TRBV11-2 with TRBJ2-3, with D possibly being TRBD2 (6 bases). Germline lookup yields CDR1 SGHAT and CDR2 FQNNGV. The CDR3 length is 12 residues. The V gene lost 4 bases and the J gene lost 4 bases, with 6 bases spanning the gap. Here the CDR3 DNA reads TGTGCCAGCAGCTCGGGGGCAGATACGCAGTATTTT. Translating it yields CASSSGADTQYF. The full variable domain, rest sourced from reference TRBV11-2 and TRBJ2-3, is EAGVAQSPRYKIIEKRQSVAFWCNPISGHATLYWYQQILGQGPKLLIQFQNNGVVDDSQLPKDRFSAERLKGVDSTLKIQPAKLEDSAVYLCASSSGADTQYFGPGTRLTVL.

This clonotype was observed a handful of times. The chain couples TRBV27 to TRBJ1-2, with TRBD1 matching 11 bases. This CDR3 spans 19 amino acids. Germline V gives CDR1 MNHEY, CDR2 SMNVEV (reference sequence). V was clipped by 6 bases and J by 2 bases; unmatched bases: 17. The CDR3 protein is CASSHYPPGQGVTNYGYTF. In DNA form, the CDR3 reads TGTGCCAGCAGCCATTACCCCCCGGGACAGGGGGTAACCAACTATGGCTACACCTTC.

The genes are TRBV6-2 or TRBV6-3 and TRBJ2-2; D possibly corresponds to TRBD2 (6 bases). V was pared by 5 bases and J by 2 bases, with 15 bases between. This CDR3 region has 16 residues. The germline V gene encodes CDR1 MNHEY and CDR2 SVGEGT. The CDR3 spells CASSPGADYNTGELFF. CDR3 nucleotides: TGTGCCAGCAGTCCGGGAGCCGATTATAACACCGGGGAGCTGTTTTTT.

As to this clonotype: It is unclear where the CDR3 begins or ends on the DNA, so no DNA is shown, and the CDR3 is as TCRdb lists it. CDR3 residues: CSVAANTGELFFF. The gene calls are TRBV29-1 and TRBJ2-2. A total of 13 residues make up the CDR3, ends included. Germline loops: CDR1 SQVTM, CDR2 ANQGSEA.

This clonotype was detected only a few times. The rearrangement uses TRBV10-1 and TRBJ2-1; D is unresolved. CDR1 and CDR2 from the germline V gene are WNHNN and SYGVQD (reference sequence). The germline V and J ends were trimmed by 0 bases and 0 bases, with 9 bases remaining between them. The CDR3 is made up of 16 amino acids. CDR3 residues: CASSESPGGSYNEQFF. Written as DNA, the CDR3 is TGCGCCAGCAGTGAGTCCCCCGGCGGCTCCTACAATGAGCAGTTCTTC.

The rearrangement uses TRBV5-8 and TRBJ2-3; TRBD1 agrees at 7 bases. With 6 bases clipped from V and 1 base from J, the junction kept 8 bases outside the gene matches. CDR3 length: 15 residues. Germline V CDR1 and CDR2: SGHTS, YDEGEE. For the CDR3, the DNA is TGTGCCAGCACCCACCGGGACAGCCGCACAGATACGCAGTATTTT. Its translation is CASTHRDSRTDTQYF. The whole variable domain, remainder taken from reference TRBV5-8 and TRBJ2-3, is EAGVTQSPTHLIKTRGQQATLRCSPISGHTSVYWYQQALGLGLQFLLWYDEGEERNRGNFPPRFSGRQFPNYSSELNVNALELEDSALYLCASTHRDSRTDTQYFGPGTRLTVL.

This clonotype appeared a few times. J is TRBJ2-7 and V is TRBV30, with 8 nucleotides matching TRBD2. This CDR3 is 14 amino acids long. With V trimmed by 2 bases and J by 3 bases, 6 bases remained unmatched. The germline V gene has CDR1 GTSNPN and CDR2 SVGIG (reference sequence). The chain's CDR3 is CAWSQGTRLYEQYF. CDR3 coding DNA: TGTGCCTGGAGTCAGGGGACTAGGCTCTACGAGCAGTACTTC.

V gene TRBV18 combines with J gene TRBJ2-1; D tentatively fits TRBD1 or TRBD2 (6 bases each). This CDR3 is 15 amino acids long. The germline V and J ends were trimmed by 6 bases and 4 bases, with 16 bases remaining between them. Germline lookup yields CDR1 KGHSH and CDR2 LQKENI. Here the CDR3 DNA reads TGTGCCAGCTCCGAGACGGGGGCGGCTTACAATGAGCAGTTCTTC. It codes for CASSETGAAYNEQFF. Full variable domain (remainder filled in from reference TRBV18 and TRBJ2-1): NAGVMQNPRHLVRRRGQEARLRCSPMKGHSHVYWYRQLPEEGLKFMVYLQKENIIDESGMPKERFSAEFPKEGPSILRIQQVVRGDSAAYFCASSETGAAYNEQFFGPGTRLTVL.

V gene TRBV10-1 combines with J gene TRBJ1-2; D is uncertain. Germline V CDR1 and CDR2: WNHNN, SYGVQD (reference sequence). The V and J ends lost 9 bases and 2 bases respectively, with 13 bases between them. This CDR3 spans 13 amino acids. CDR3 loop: CASKTESNYGYTF. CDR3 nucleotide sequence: TGCGCCAGTAAGACGGAGTCAAACTATGGCTACACCTTC.

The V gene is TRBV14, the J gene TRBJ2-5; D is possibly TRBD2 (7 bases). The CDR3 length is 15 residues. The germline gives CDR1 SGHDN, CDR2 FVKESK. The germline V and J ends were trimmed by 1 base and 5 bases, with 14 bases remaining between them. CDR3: CASSQGGGGGETQYF. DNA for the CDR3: TGTGCCAGCAGCCAAGGTGGCGGGGGCGGGGAGACCCAGTACTTC.

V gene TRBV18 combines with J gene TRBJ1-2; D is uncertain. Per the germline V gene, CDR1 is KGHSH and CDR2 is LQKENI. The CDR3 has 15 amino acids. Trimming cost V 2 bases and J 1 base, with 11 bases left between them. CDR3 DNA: TGTGCCAGCTCACCAATGGACCGAGATAACTATGGCTACACCTTC. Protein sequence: CASSPMDRDNYGYTF.

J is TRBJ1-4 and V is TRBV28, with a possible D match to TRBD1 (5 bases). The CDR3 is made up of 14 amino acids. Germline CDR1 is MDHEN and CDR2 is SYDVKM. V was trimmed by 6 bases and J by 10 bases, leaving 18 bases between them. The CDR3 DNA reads TGTGCCAGCAGCTCCGGGACCGAGGCCCCAAAACTGTTTTTT. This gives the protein CASSSGTEAPKLFF.

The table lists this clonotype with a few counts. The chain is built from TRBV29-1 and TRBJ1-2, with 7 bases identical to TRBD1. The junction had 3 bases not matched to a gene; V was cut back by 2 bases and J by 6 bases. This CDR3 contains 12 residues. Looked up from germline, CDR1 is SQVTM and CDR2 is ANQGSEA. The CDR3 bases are TGCAGCGTTGAATCAGGGGGGAATGGCTACACCTTC. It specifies CSVESGGNGYTF.